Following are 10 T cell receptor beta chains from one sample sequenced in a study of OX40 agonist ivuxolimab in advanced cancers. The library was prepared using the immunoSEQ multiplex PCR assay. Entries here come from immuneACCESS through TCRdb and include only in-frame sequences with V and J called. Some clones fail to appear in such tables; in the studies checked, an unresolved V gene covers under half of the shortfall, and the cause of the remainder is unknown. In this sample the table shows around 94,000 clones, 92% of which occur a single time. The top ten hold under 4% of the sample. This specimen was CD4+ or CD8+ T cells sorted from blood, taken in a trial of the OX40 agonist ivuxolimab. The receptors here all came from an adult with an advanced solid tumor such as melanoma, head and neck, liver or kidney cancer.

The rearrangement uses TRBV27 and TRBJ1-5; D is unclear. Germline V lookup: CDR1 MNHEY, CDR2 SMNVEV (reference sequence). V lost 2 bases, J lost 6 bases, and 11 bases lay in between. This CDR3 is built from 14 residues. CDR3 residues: CASSLRRSGQPQHF. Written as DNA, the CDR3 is TGTGCCAGCAGTTTACGCAGAAGTGGTCAGCCCCAGCATTTT.

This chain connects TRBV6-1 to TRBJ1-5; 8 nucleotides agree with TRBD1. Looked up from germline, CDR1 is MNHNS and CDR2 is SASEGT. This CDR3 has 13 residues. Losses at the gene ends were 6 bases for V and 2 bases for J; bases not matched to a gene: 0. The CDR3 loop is CASRDRGNQPQHF. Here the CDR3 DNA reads TGTGCCAGCAGGGACAGGGGCAATCAGCCCCAGCATTTT.

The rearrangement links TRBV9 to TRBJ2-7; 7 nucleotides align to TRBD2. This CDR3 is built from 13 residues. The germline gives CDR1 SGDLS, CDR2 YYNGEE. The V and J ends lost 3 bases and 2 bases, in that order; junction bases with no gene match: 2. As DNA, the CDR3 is TGTGCCAGCAGCGGGGGGGGAGCCTACGAGCAGTACTTC. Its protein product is CASSGGGAYEQYF.

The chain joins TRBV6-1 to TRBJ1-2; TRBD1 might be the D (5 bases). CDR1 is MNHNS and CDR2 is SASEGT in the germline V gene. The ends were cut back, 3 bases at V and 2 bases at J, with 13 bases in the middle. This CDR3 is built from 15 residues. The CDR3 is CASSDRGRLNYGYTF. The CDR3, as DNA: TGTGCCAGCAGTGACCGGGGACGATTAAACTATGGCTACACCTTC.

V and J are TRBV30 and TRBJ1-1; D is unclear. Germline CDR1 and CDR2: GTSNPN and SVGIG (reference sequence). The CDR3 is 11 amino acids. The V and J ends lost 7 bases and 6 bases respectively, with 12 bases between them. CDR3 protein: CAFLLFPEAFF. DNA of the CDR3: TGTGCCTTCCTTCTATTCCCTGAAGCTTTCTTT.

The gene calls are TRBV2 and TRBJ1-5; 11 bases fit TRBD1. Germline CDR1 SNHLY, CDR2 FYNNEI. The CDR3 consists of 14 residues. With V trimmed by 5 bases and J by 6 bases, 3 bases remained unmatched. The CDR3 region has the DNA TGTGCCAGCAGTACGGACAGGGGGCTTCAGCCCCAGCATTTT. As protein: CASSTDRGLQPQHF.

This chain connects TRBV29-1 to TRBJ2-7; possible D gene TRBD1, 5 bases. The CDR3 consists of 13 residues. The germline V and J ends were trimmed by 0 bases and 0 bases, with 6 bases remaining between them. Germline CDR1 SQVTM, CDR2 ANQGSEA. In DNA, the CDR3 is TGCAGCGTTGAAGATGACAGCTCCTACGAGCAGTACTTC. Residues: CSVEDDSSYEQYF.

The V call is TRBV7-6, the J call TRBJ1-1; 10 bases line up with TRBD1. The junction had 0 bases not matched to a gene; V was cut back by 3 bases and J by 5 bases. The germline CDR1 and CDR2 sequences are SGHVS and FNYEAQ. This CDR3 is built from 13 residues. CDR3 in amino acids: CASSLGQGTEAFF. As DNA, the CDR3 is TGTGCCAGCAGCTTGGGACAGGGGACTGAAGCTTTCTTT.

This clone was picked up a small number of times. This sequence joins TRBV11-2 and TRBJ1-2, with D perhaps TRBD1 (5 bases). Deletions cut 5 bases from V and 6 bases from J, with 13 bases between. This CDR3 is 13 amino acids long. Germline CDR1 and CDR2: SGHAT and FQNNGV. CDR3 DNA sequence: TGTGCCAGCAGCGTTGGACAAAGGGATGGCTACACCTTC. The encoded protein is CASSVGQRDGYTF.

DNA for the CDR3: TGTGCCAGCAGTTTCCACGGAGAGTATGAAAAACTGTTTTTT. Translated, it gives CASSFHGEYEKLFF. This chain joins TRBV27 and TRBJ1-4; D gene unclear. Trimming took off 3 bases at V and 6 bases at J, with 11 bases between the two ends. Germline CDR1 reads MNHEY; CDR2 reads SMNVEV (reference sequence). CDR3 length: 14 residues. The whole variable domain, filled in from reference TRBV27 and TRBJ1-4, reads EAQVTQNPRYLITVTGKKLTVTCSQNMNHEYMSWYRQDPGLGLRQIYYSMNVEVTDKGDVPEGYKVSRKEKRNFPLILESPSPNQTSLYFCASSFHGEYEKLFFGSGTQLSVL.